This TCR beta chain emerged from a study of cytomegalovirus exposure and HLA in healthy donors. The study, taken as a whole, reports: HLA alleles were associated with 15,000 to 20,000 TCR beta sequences in a later analysis at 0.05 false discovery rate. Sequencing had likely introduced a cluster of highly shared sequence variants as an artifact.

The CDR3 has 16 amino acids. CDR1 is MGHRA and CDR2 is YSYEKL in the germline V gene. Trimming took off 0 bases at V and 7 bases at J, with 16 bases between the two ends. In regard to this clone: Its antigen is not identified.

This PCR relied on a set of 60 Vbeta primers and 13 Jbeta primers. Profiling relied on immunoSEQ multiplex PCR, and the TCRdb table lists in-frame clones only, not all of them. The sample has approximately 140,000 clones. The sequencing input was PBMCs. This TCR was sampled from a woman aged 50 to 65 in good health and CMV-seronegative. This chain joins TRBV4-1 and TRBJ1-5, with a tentative D call TRBD1 (5 bases). CDR3 bases: TGCGCCAGCAGCCAAGATCAGGGAGGGTTAGGGCAGCCCCAGCATTTT. Translating it yields CASSQDQGGLGQPQHF.